The sequence of this T cell receptor (beta chain) was determined in a study of blood T cell repertoires in COVID-19. Study summary: Whether acute or convalescent, the COVID-19 samples came from the United States, Italy and Spain.

Per the germline V gene, CDR1 is MDHEN and CDR2 is SYDVKM. The V gene lost 3 bases and the J gene lost 4 bases, with 9 bases spanning the gap. The CDR3 consists of 13 residues. In the original analysis: Amplification with reference gene primers provided the estimates of nucleated cell counts. The table came from immunoSEQ multiplex PCR; TCRdb's copy has only in-frame clones and leaves some out. V and J calls plus clone size are reproduced from that table; the DNA served to infer D and trimming. The sample records around 100,000 clones, 88% being singletons. The specimen was peripheral blood. The rearrangement links TRBV28 to TRBJ1-2; TRBD1 might be the D (5 bases). The TCR originated in a human donor in a cohort sampled during active COVID-19. The CDR3 coding sequence is TGTGCCAGCAGTTTGGCTGGGGCCTATGGCTACACCTTC. This gives the protein CASSLAGAYGYTF.